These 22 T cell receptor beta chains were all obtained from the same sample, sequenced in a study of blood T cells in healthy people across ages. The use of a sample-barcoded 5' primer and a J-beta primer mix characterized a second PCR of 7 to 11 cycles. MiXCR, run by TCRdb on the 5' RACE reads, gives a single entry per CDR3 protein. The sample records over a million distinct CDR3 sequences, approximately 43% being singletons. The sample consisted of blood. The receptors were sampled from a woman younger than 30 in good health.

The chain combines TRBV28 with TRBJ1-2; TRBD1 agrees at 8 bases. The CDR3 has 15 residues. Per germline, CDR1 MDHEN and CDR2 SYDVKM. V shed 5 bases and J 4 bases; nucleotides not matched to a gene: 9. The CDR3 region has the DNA TGTGCCAGCAGTCCAAACGGACAGGGCCTCTATGGCTACACCTTC. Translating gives CASSPNGQGLYGYTF.

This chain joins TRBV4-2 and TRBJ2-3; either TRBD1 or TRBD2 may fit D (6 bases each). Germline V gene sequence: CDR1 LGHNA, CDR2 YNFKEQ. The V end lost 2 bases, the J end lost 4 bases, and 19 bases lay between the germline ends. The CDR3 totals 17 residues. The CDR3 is CASSQWGAVTGPDTQYF. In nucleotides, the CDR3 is TGTGCCAGCAGCCAATGGGGGGCCGTTACTGGACCAGATACGCAGTATTTT.

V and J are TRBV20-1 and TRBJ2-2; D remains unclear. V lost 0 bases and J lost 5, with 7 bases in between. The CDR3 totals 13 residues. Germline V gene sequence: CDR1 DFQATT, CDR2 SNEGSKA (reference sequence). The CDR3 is CSAREGATGELFF. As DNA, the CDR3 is TGCAGTGCTAGAGAGGGCGCAACCGGGGAGCTGTTTTTT.

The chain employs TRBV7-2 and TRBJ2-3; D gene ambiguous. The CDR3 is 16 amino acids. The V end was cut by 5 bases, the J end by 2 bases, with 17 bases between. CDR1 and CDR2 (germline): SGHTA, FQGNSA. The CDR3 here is CASSDHPGSTTDTQYF. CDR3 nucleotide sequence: TGTGCCAGCAGCGATCACCCCGGATCCACCACAGATACGCAGTATTTT.

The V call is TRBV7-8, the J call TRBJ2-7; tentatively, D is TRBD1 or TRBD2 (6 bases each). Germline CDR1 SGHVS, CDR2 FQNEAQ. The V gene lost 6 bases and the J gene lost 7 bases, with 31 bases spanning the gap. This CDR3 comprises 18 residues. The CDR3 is CASSRGGIGDLSRNEQYF. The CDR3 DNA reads TGTGCCAGCAGTCGAGGGGGGATAGGTGACTTATCTCGCAATGAGCAGTACTTC. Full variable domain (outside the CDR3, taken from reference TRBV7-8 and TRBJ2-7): GAGVSQSPRYKVAKRGQDVALRCDPISGHVSLFWYQQALGQGPEFLTYFQNEAQLDKSGLPSDRFFAERPEGSVSTLKIQRTQQEDSAVYLCASSRGGIGDLSRNEQYFGPGTRLTVT.

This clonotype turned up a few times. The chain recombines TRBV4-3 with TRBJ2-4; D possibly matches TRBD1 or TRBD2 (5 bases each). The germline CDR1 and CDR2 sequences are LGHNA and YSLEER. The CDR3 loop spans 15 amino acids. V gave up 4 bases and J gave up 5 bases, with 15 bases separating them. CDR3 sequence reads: CASSLGRVGENIQYF. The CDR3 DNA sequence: TGCGCCAGCAGCCTCGGTCGGGTGGGGGAAAACATTCAGTACTTC.

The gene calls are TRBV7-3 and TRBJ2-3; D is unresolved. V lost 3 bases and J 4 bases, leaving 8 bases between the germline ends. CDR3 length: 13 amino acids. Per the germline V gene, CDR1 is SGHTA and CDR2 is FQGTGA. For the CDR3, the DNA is TGTGCCAGCAGCTTCTCTATCCCAGATACGCAGTATTTT. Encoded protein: CASSFSIPDTQYF.

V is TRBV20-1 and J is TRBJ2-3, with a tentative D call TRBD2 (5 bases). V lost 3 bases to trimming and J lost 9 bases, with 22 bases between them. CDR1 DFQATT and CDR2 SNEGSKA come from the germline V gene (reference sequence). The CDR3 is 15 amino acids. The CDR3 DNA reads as TGCAGTGCTAGCAAAGACTACCACTCTATTTCGACGCAGTATTTT. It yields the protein CSASKDYHSISTQYF.

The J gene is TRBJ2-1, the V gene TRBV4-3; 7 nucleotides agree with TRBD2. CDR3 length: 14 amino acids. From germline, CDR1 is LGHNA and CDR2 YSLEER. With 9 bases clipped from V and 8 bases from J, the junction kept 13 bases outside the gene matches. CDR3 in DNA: TGCGCCAGTATGTTGGGACCAGCGGGACATGAGCAGTTCTTC. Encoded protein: CASMLGPAGHEQFF.

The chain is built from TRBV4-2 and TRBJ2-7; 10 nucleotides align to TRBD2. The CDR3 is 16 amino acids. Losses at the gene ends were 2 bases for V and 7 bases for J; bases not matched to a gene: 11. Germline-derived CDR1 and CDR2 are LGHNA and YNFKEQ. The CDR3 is CASSQSLSGGAHEQYF. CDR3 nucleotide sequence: TGTGCCAGCAGCCAATCCCTCAGCGGGGGGGCGCATGAGCAGTACTTC.

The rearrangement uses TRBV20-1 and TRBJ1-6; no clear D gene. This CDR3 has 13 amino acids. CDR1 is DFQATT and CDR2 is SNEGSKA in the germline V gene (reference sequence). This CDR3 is CGGVVVGNSPLHF. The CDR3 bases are TGCGGTGGGGTGGTAGTTGGGAATTCACCCCTCCACTTT.

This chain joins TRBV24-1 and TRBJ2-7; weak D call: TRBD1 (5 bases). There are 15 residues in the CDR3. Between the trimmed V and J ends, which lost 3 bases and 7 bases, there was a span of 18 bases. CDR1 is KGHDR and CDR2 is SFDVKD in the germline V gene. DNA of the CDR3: TGTGCCACCAGTGATGGGGCGGTAACCTACAATGAGCAGTACTTC. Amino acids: CATSDGAVTYNEQYF.

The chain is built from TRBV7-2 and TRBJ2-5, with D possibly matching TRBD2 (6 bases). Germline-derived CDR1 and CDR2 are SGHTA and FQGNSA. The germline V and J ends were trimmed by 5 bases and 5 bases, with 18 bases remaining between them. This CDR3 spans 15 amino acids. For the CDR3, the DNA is TGTGCCAGCAGCCCCCTCGGGGTACGGGGGGAGACCCAGTACTTC. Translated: CASSPLGVRGETQYF.

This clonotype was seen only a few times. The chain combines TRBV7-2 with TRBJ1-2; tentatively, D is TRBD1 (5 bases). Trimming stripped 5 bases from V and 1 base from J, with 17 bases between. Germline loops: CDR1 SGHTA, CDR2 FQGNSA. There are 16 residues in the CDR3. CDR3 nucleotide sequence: TGTGCCAGCAGCCCCGTGGGGACGCGAGATAACTATGGCTACACCTTC. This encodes CASSPVGTRDNYGYTF.

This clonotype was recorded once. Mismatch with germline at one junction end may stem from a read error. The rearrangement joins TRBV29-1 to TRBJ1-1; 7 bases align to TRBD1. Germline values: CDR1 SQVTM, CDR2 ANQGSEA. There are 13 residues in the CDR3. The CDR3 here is CSGTGQMNTKAFF. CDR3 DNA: TGCAGCGGGACGGGACAGATGAACACTAAAGCTTTCTTT.

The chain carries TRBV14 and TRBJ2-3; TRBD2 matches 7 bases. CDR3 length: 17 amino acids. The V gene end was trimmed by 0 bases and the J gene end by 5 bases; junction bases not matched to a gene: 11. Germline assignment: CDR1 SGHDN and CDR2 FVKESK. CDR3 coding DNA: TGTGCCAGCAGCCAAGATGTAGGGCGGGAGTATAGAGATACGCAGTATTTT. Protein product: CASSQDVGREYRDTQYF. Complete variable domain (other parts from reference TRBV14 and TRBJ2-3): EAGVTQFPSHSVIEKGQTVTLRCDPISGHDNLYWYRRVMGKEIKFLLHFVKESKQDESGMPNNRFLAERTGGTYSTLKVQPAELEDSGVYFCASSQDVGREYRDTQYFGPGTRLTVL.

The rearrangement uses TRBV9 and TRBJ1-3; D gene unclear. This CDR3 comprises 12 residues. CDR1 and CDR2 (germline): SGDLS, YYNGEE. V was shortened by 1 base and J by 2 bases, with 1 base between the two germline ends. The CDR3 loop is CASSVPGNTIYF. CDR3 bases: TGTGCCAGCAGCGTACCTGGAAACACCATATATTTT.

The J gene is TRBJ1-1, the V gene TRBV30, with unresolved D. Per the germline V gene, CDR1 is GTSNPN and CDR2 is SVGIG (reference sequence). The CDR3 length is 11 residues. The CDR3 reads CALRENTEAFF. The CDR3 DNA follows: TGTGCTTTGAGAGAGAACACTGAAGCTTTCTTT. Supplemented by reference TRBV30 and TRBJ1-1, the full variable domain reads SQTIHQWPATLVQPVGSPLSLECTVEGTSNPNLYWYRQAAGRGLQLLFYSVGIGQISSEVPQNLSASRPQDRQFILSSKKLLLSDSGFYLCALRENTEAFFGQGTRLTVV.

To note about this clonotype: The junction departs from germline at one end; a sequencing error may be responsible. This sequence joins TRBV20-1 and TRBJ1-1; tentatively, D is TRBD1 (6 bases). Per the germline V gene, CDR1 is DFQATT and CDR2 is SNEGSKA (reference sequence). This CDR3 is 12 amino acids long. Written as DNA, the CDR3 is TGCTGTGCCCCACGGACAGCCACTGAAGTTTTCTTT. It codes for CCAPRTATEVFF.

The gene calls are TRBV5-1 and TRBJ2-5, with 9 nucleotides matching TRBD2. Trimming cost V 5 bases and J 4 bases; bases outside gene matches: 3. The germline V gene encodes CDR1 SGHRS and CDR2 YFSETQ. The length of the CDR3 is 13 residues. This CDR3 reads CASRRLAVETQYF. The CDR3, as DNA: TGCGCCAGCAGGCGACTAGCGGTAGAGACCCAGTACTTC.

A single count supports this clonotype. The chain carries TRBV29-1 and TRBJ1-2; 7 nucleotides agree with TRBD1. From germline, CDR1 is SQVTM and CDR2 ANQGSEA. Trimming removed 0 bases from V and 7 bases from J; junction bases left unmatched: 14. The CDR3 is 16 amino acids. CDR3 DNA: TGCAGCGTTGAAGATCGGGGGGGGACAGCACAGTGTGGCTACACCTTC. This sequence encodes CSVEDRGGTAQCGYTF.

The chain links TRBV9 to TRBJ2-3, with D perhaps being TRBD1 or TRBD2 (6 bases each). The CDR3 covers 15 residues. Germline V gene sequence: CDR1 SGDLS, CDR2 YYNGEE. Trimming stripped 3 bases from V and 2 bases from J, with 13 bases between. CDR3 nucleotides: TGTGCCAGCAGCGCCGCGGGACACTTCACAGATACGCAGTATTTT. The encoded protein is CASSAAGHFTDTQYF.